This record concerns one TCR beta chain sequence. The entry originates in a study of technical replicates of blood from four donors. Repertoires were generated with immunoSEQ multiplex PCR, while TCRdb's copy carries only in-frame clones and drops some. The top ten clones hold 4.7% of a sample with over 70,000 clones, roughly 90% of them seen once. This CDR3 region has 15 residues. The trim removed 7 bases at V and 7 bases at J, leaving 13 bases unmatched. Germline V gene sequence: CDR1 MNHEY, CDR2 SVGAGI. This TCR was recovered from a human donor in good health. Some clones in this sample may be carry-over from other donors' samples. The sequencing input was PBMCs. J is TRBJ1-2 and V is TRBV6-5; 9 bases agree with TRBD1. The CDR3 is CASTENRGRDFGYTF. The CDR3 bases are TGTGCCAGCACCGAAAACAGGGGGCGCGACTTTGGCTACACCTTC.